These 14 T cell receptor beta chains share one sample of origin, sequenced in a study of T cell repertoires in cytomegalovirus infection. TCRdb processed the reads anew with MiXCR; each CDR3 protein has one entry. The repertoire holds more than 250,000 distinct CDR3 sequences, around a quarter seen once, with 13% in the top ten. Their target antigens are unknown. The sequences come from cultured PBMCs, collected from culture after CMV antigen stimulation. The receptors stem from a human donor in good health (CMV status not recorded). Some clones in this sample may be carry-over from other donors' samples.

There are a few counts of this clonotype. This chain connects TRBV29-1 to TRBJ2-3; D is ambiguous. Germline assignment: CDR1 SQVTM and CDR2 ANQGSEA. Between the trimmed V and J ends, which lost 8 bases and 5 bases, there was a span of 11 bases. The CDR3 covers 11 residues. The CDR3 DNA follows: TGCAGCATCCGACTGGGAGATACGCAGTATTTT. Translation: CSIRLGDTQYF.

The genes are TRBV7-8 and TRBJ2-7, with 8 nucleotides matching TRBD1. Germline loops: CDR1 SGHVS, CDR2 FQNEAQ. The CDR3 spans 16 residues. V was clipped by 1 base and J by 4 bases; unmatched bases: 9. The CDR3 sequence is CASSLGTGLGSYEQYF. CDR3 DNA: TGTGCCAGCAGCTTAGGGACAGGGTTGGGGAGTTACGAGCAGTACTTC.

This clonotype has at least ten counts. The chain carries TRBV9 and TRBJ2-1; D may be TRBD2 (6 bases). Germline assignment: CDR1 SGDLS and CDR2 YYNGEE. Trimming took off 0 bases at V and 10 bases at J, with 11 bases between the two ends. The CDR3 is made up of 13 amino acids. The CDR3, as DNA: TGTGCCAGCAGCGTAGTTTGGGGGGTGGAGCAGTTCTTC. Its translation: CASSVVWGVEQFF.

This clonotype was observed a few times. J is TRBJ2-3 and V is TRBV2; 9 nucleotides align to TRBD2. CDR1 and CDR2 (germline): SNHLY, FYNNEI. This CDR3 is 14 amino acids long. The V segment lost 8 bases and the J segment 2 bases; nucleotides outside the gene matches: 5. CDR3 loop: CASGGLAITDTQYF. The DNA of the CDR3 is TGTGCCAGCGGGGGACTAGCCATCACAGATACGCAGTATTTT.

V and J are TRBV29-1 and TRBJ1-1; D may be TRBD1 (5 bases). Germline values: CDR1 SQVTM, CDR2 ANQGSEA. The CDR3 extends over 16 amino acids. V was trimmed by 5 bases and J by 1 base, leaving 20 bases between them. In DNA, the CDR3 is TGCAGCGTTTTTAGTTGGGGCATCCTAAAGAACACTGAAGCTTTCTTT. Translation: CSVFSWGILKNTEAFF.

This sequence joins TRBV5-6 and TRBJ1-1, with D perhaps matching TRBD1 (5 bases). The CDR3 has 15 residues. V lost 0 bases and J lost 3, with 12 bases in between. Germline V gives CDR1 SGHDT, CDR2 YYEEEE. CDR3: CASSLGGELDTEAFF. CDR3 nucleotides: TGTGCCAGCAGCTTGGGGGGGGAGTTGGACACTGAAGCTTTCTTT. Looking up the rest from reference TRBV5-6 and TRBJ1-1 gives the full variable domain: DAGVTQSPTHLIKTRGQQVTLRCSPKSGHDTVSWYQQALGQGPQFIFQYYEEEERQRGNFPDRFSGHQFPNYSSELNVNALLLGDSALYLCASSLGGELDTEAFFGQGTRLTVV.

This clonotype was seen at least ten times. The chain uses TRBV7-2 and TRBJ2-7; TRBD2 might be the D (6 bases). With 2 bases removed from V and 5 bases from J, the gap between germline ends came to 13 bases. The CDR3 covers 14 residues. CDR1 and CDR2 (germline): SGHTA, FQGNSA. The CDR3 nucleotides are TGTGCCAGCAGCTTAACGGCTAGCGAGAACGAGCAGTACTTC. It translates to CASSLTASENEQYF.

This clonotype was seen more than once but under ten times. The J gene is TRBJ2-7, the V gene TRBV5-6, with D possibly being TRBD2 (5 bases). The V end was cut by 2 bases, the J end by 9 bases, with 24 bases between. Per germline, CDR1 SGHDT and CDR2 YYEEEE. The CDR3 spans 16 residues. The CDR3 region is CASSLLERTIAWGQYF. The CDR3, as DNA: TGTGCCAGCAGCTTATTAGAGCGGACGATTGCATGGGGGCAGTACTTC. Variable domain in full (rest from reference TRBV5-6 and TRBJ2-7): DAGVTQSPTHLIKTRGQQVTLRCSPKSGHDTVSWYQQALGQGPQFIFQYYEEEERQRGNFPDRFSGHQFPNYSSELNVNALLLGDSALYLCASSLLERTIAWGQYFGPGTRLTVT.

This clonotype showed up just once. The chain employs TRBV5-5 and TRBJ2-1, with TRBD2 identical over 7 bases. The trim removed 10 bases at V and 8 bases at J, leaving 12 bases unmatched. This CDR3 is 13 amino acids long. Germline loops: CDR1 SGHKS, CDR2 YYEKEE (reference sequence). CDR3 sequence: CAFGAGRVDEQFF. In nucleotides, the CDR3 is TGTGCCTTCGGGGCGGGGAGGGTCGATGAGCAGTTCTTC.

This chain connects TRBV30 to TRBJ1-2, with unresolved D. Trimming took 2 bases from V and 3 from J, leaving 13 bases between them. The CDR3 has 14 amino acids. CDR1 and CDR2 from the germline V gene are GTSNPN and SVGIG (reference sequence). The CDR3 DNA sequence: TGTGCCTGGAGTCGACGATGGCGGGACTATGGCTACACCTTC. Translating gives CAWSRRWRDYGYTF.

The table lists this clonotype with many counts. The rearrangement links TRBV7-3 to TRBJ2-3; the D gene is possibly TRBD2 (6 bases). Germline lookup yields CDR1 SGHTA and CDR2 FQGTGA. The CDR3 extends over 17 amino acids. V was clipped by 1 base and J by 3 bases, with 17 bases between them. The CDR3 coding sequence is TGTGCCAGCAGCTTAAGGCCCCCGGGAGTAGGAACAGATACGCAGTATTTT. Translation gives CASSLRPPGVGTDTQYF.

The chain is built from TRBV20-1 and TRBJ2-5, with 7 positions matching TRBD2. Germline V CDR1 and CDR2: DFQATT, SNEGSKA (reference sequence). Trimming cost V 6 bases and J 4 bases; bases outside gene matches: 11. This CDR3 is built from 14 residues. The CDR3 region is CSARLATGTETQYF. CDR3 DNA sequence: TGCAGTGCCCGACTAGCTACCGGGACAGAGACCCAGTACTTC.

The chain is built from TRBV2 and TRBJ2-1, with D perhaps assigned TRBD1 or TRBD2 (5 bases each). The germline CDR1 and CDR2 sequences are SNHLY and FYNNEI. The CDR3 runs 14 residues. V lost 5 bases to trimming and J lost 5 bases, with 13 bases between them. CDR3 coding DNA: TGTGCCAGCAGTCCTTCACTAGGGGACAATGAGCAGTTCTTC. It translates to CASSPSLGDNEQFF.

In DNA, the CDR3 is TGTGCCAGCGTCCGGGACACTAAGGGCTACACCTTC. This encodes CASVRDTKGYTF. V is TRBV12-3 or TRBV12-4 and J is TRBJ1-2, with a weak D call TRBD1 (6 bases). The CDR3 is 12 amino acids. Between the trimmed V and J ends, which lost 8 bases and 8 bases, there was a span of 15 bases.